This TCR beta chain is from a study of regulatory dendritic cells for organ transplantation. The length of the CDR3 is 14 residues. Trimming left V 3 bases short and J 6 bases short, with 12 bases between. Germline V gene data show CDR1 as MDHEN and CDR2 as SYDVKM. Memory T cells were CD45RO+, naive were CD45RA+, sorted by FACS. Generated by immunoSEQ multiplex PCR, the TCRdb table keeps only in-frame clones and is missing some. The table shows under 30,000 clones, with roughly 85% occurring only once. The TCR originated in a human donor in good health. The chain couples TRBV28 to TRBJ1-5; tentatively, D is TRBD1 (5 bases). Sequencing input: memory CD4+ T cells from blood. The subset is: CD45RO+ memory T cells. The CDR3 coding sequence is TGTGCCAGCAGTTTGGCGCAGGGTGGTCAGCCCCAGCATTTT. It is translated as CASSLAQGGQPQHF.